A single sample is the source of the 9 T cell receptor beta chains below, sequenced in a study of cytomegalovirus exposure and HLA in healthy donors (dated by TCRdb to 2017 to 2019). Library creation used the immunoSEQ multiplex PCR assay. A mixture of 60 forward primers for TCR Vbeta segments and 13 reverse primers for TCR Jbeta segments was used in the multiplex PCR. This immuneACCESS table, as held by TCRdb, lists in-frame sequences with V and J called but not all clones. Of the missing ones, under half trace to an unresolved V gene in checked studies; the others have no known cause. Counted in this sample were around 200,000 clones; roughly 90% of them appeared once. The ten largest clones represent around 0.3% of the sample. The specimen sequenced was PBMCs. These receptors came from a woman aged 25 to 39 in good health and CMV-seronegative.

This clone was observed once. V is TRBV30 and J is TRBJ2-7; D not resolved. The CDR3 extends over 11 amino acids. V was trimmed by 0 bases and J by 5 bases, leaving 5 bases between them. CDR1 is GTSNPN and CDR2 is SVGIG in the germline V gene (reference sequence). CDR3 residues: CAWSVLDEQYF. CDR3 coding DNA: TGTGCCTGGAGTGTACTCGACGAGCAGTACTTC.

The V call is TRBV6-5, the J call TRBJ1-2; 7 bases are shared with TRBD1. Unmatched junction bases numbered 4, after V lost 2 bases and J lost 7 bases. This CDR3 is built from 13 residues. Germline CDR1 reads MNHEY; CDR2 reads SVGAGI. CDR3 in amino acids: CASSYEGAGGYTF. DNA of the CDR3: TGTGCCAGCAGTTACGAGGGGGCGGGTGGCTACACCTTC.

V is TRBV2 and J is TRBJ2-3; D call uncertain. The CDR3 is 14 amino acids. Trimming stripped 1 base from V and 6 bases from J, with 11 bases between. The germline CDR1 and CDR2 sequences are SNHLY and FYNNEI. The CDR3, as DNA: TGTGCCAGCAGTGAAGGATATAGATCCGATACGCAGTATTTT. Translated, it gives CASSEGYRSDTQYF.

The chain recombines TRBV4-1 with TRBJ2-1; a weak D match, TRBD2 (6 bases). This CDR3 is 15 amino acids long. Looked up from germline, CDR1 is MGHRA and CDR2 is YSYEKL. V lost 0 bases to trimming and J lost 7 bases, with 13 bases between them. This CDR3 reads CASSQEPSVQNEQFF. CDR3 nucleotide sequence: TGCGCCAGCAGCCAAGAACCTAGCGTCCAAAATGAGCAGTTCTTC.

The rearrangement links TRBV15 to TRBJ1-3; tentatively, D is TRBD1 (5 bases). Trimming left V 0 bases short and J 3 bases short, with 15 bases between. Per the germline V gene, CDR1 is LNHNV and CDR2 is YYDKDF (reference sequence). The CDR3 consists of 17 residues. The CDR3 sequence: CATSRDRWGAYGNTIYF. DNA of the CDR3: TGTGCCACCAGCAGAGATCGGTGGGGCGCGTATGGAAACACCATATATTTT.

The V gene is TRBV7-6, the J gene TRBJ2-7; 7 bases match TRBD1. CDR3 length equals 16 residues. Per germline, CDR1 SGHVS and CDR2 FNYEAQ. The trim removed 2 bases at V and 4 bases at J, leaving 11 bases unmatched. The chain's CDR3 is CASSLQTGTVGYEQYF. The CDR3 bases are TGTGCCAGCAGCTTACAGACCGGGACAGTAGGGTACGAGCAGTACTTC.

This clone has a handful of counts. This chain links TRBV6-6 with TRBJ2-7; a possible D gene is TRBD1 (6 bases). Germline CDR1 MNHNY, CDR2 SVGAGI (reference sequence). V was shortened by 2 bases and J by 6 bases, with 14 bases between the two germline ends. The CDR3 covers 14 residues. CDR3 sequence: CASSYRLQGLEQYF. CDR3 DNA: TGTGCCAGCAGTTACCGGCTACAGGGCCTCGAGCAGTACTTC.

This clone was seen a handful of times. V is TRBV11-2 and J is TRBJ1-2; a weak D match, TRBD1 (5 bases). The V and J ends lost 5 bases and 6 bases respectively, with 16 bases between them. The germline V gene has CDR1 SGHAT and CDR2 FQNNGV. The CDR3 has 14 residues. The CDR3 sequence: CASSPRSSGNGYTF. DNA of the CDR3: TGTGCCAGCAGCCCACGAAGCTCAGGGAATGGCTACACCTTC.

The rearrangement joins TRBV7-9 to TRBJ1-3, with a possible D match to TRBD1 (5 bases). CDR3 length: 12 residues. The V end lost 8 bases, the J end lost 4 bases, and 9 bases lay between the germline ends. Germline CDR1 SEHNR, CDR2 FQNEAQ (reference sequence). CDR3 coding DNA: TGTGCCAGCGGGGCGGCCGGAAACACCATATATTTT. This encodes CASGAAGNTIYF.